A single sample is the source of the 22 T cell receptor beta chains below, sequenced in a study of blood T cells in healthy people across ages (dated by TCRdb to about 2015). The library was prepared using 5' RACE. Sequencing relied on an Illumina HiSeq 2500. A second about 6 to 11 cycle PCR used a sample-barcoded 5' primer and a J-beta primer mix. The public reads were run again by TCRdb, first through fastp at Q25 and then through MiXCR, and only productive beta chains were kept. Identical CDR3 proteins give one entry, which carries the most common genes and DNA. The sample table holds over 950,000 distinct CDR3 sequences, of which less than 45% were seen once. Jointly, the top ten make up 10% to 15% of the sample. Sample: blood. These receptors were obtained from a man aged 18 to 35 in good health.

Turning to this clonotype: A read error is possible here, since a much larger clone lies one base away. The gene calls are TRBV12-3 or TRBV12-4 and TRBJ2-1, with D possibly matching TRBD2 (7 bases). The DNA end favors TRBJ2-7, so the J call may be wrong. The CDR3 has 14 residues. The CDR3 DNA reads as TGTGCCAGCAGTCGGGGGGCATCCTACAATGAGCAGTACTTC. Protein product: CASSRGASYNEQYF.

The rearrangement links TRBV7-2 to TRBJ1-2; a possible D gene is TRBD1 (6 bases). The V gene lost 2 bases and the J gene lost 7 bases, with 17 bases spanning the gap. This CDR3 has 15 residues. Per the germline V gene, CDR1 is SGHTA and CDR2 is FQGNSA. CDR3 residues: CASSLLHRDRGGYTF. The CDR3 nucleotides are TGTGCCAGCAGCTTACTCCACAGGGATAGAGGTGGCTACACCTTC. The full variable domain, its missing parts supplied by reference TRBV7-2 and TRBJ1-2, is GAGVSQSPSNKVTEKGKDVELRCDPISGHTALYWYRQSLGQGLEFLIYFQGNSAPDKSGLPSDRFSAERTGGSVSTLTIQRTQQEDSAVYLCASSLLHRDRGGYTFGSGTRLTVV.

This clonotype appeared a few times. The genes are TRBV4-3 and TRBJ1-5, with D tentatively TRBD1 (6 bases). Germline V lookup: CDR1 LGHNA, CDR2 YSLEER. The CDR3 is made up of 15 amino acids. V gave up 0 bases and J gave up 7 bases, with 13 bases separating them. In DNA, the CDR3 is TGCGCCAGCAGCCAAGATTGGGGGGCGGGGCAGCCCCAGCATTTT. Translation gives CASSQDWGAGQPQHF.

The chain has TRBV2 and TRBJ1-5, with D perhaps matching TRBD1 (5 bases). Germline V gives CDR1 SNHLY, CDR2 FYNNEI. CDR3 length: 12 amino acids. Trimming took 4 bases from V and 10 from J, leaving 11 bases between them. The CDR3 loop reads CASSGRVQPQHF. CDR3 nucleotide sequence: TGTGCCAGCAGTGGCAGGGTTCAACCCCAGCATTTT.

This clonotype was counted a few times. This chain links TRBV5-1 with TRBJ2-1; 8 bases are shared with TRBD2. The CDR3 totals 18 residues. CDR1 and CDR2 (germline): SGHRS, YFSETQ. After removal of 4 bases from V and 0 bases from J, the junction contained 12 bases not matched to a gene. CDR3 sequence (DNA): TGCGCCAGCAGCCCCCGGAGCGGGGGTGACAGCTCCTACAATGAGCAGTTCTTC. Translation: CASSPRSGGDSSYNEQFF.

V gene TRBV7-2 combines with J gene TRBJ2-7; perhaps TRBD1 as D (6 bases). Germline-derived CDR1 and CDR2 are SGHTA and FQGNSA. CDR3 length: 15 residues. The ends were cut back, 4 bases at V and 4 bases at J, with 17 bases in the middle. CDR3 protein: CASSSAPGQAYEQYF. The CDR3 nucleotides are TGTGCCAGCAGCTCTGCCCCGGGACAAGCATACGAGCAGTACTTC. Using reference TRBV7-2 and TRBJ2-7 for the parts outside the CDR3, the full variable domain is GAGVSQSPSNKVTEKGKDVELRCDPISGHTALYWYRQSLGQGLEFLIYFQGNSAPDKSGLPSDRFSAERTGGSVSTLTIQRTQQEDSAVYLCASSSAPGQAYEQYFGPGTRLTVT.

The chain has TRBV27 and TRBJ1-5; unclear D gene. V gave up 9 bases and J gave up 1 base, with 13 bases separating them. This CDR3 spans 14 amino acids. Looked up from germline, CDR1 is MNHEY and CDR2 is SMNVEV (reference sequence). The chain's CDR3 is CASSTRLSNQPQHF. CDR3 nucleotides: TGTGCCAGTTCCACCAGGTTGAGCAATCAGCCCCAGCATTTT.

The chain recombines TRBV28 with TRBJ1-2, with D perhaps matching TRBD1 (5 bases). Germline lookup yields CDR1 MDHEN and CDR2 SYDVKM. Trimming shortened V by 2 bases and J by 0 bases, and 13 bases separated the two germline ends. The CDR3 consists of 16 residues. The CDR3 reads CASSLVGGGPNYGYTF. CDR3 DNA sequence: TGTGCCAGCAGTTTAGTCGGGGGAGGGCCTAACTATGGCTACACCTTC.

The V and J genes are TRBV7-2 and TRBJ1-6, with D possibly matching TRBD1 (6 bases). This CDR3 region has 16 residues. CDR1 and CDR2 from the germline V gene are SGHTA and FQGNSA. The germline V and J ends were trimmed by 5 bases and 5 bases, with 16 bases remaining between them. CDR3 amino acids: CASSPRGNVNNSPLHF. In nucleotides, the CDR3 is TGTGCCAGCAGCCCAAGGGGGAATGTAAATAATTCACCCCTCCACTTT.

The rearrangement joins TRBV10-3 to TRBJ2-1; tentative D call: TRBD1 (5 bases). This CDR3 is built from 14 residues. Trimming took 5 bases from V and 7 from J, leaving 15 bases between them. Germline values: CDR1 ENHRY, CDR2 SYGVKD. The CDR3 region is CAISKGREGNEQFF. Here the CDR3 DNA reads TGTGCCATCAGTAAAGGCAGGGAAGGGAATGAGCAGTTCTTC.

There are a few counts of this clonotype. The chain has TRBV6-2 or TRBV6-3 and TRBJ1-6, with 9 bases lining up with TRBD1. Looked up from germline, CDR1 is MNHEY and CDR2 is SVGEGT. V shed 4 bases and J 9 bases; nucleotides not matched to a gene: 7. The CDR3 consists of 15 residues. The CDR3 loop reads CASSSRTGVVSPLHF. CDR3 DNA sequence: TGTGCCAGCAGTTCCAGGACAGGGGTTGTTTCACCCCTCCACTTT.

This clonotype was observed a handful of times. The rearrangement uses TRBV7-2 and TRBJ2-7; possibly TRBD1 for D (6 bases). The CDR3 is 14 residues long. Germline values: CDR1 SGHTA, CDR2 FQGNSA. V was pared by 5 bases and J by 2 bases, with 13 bases between. CDR3 nucleotide sequence: TGTGCCAGCAGCCCCCAGGGACAAGCCTACGAGCAGTACTTC. This translates into CASSPQGQAYEQYF.

This chain connects TRBV13 to TRBJ2-5; 7 nucleotides agree with TRBD1. Trimming took 5 bases from V and 0 from J; bases not matched to a gene: 6. Per germline, CDR1 PRHDT and CDR2 FYEKMQ (reference sequence). This CDR3 is 15 amino acids long. The CDR3 sequence is CASSAFTGDQETQYF. For the CDR3, the DNA is TGTGCCAGCAGCGCGTTCACAGGGGACCAAGAGACCCAGTACTTC.

The chain carries TRBV6-6 and TRBJ2-3; 11 nucleotides agree with TRBD1. Germline V gene lookup returns CDR1 MNHNY and CDR2 SVGAGI (reference sequence). The CDR3 length is 15 residues. With V trimmed by 6 bases and J by 8 bases, 10 bases remained unmatched. The CDR3 reads CASSPRDRGGGTQYF. In DNA, the CDR3 is TGTGCCAGCAGCCCTAGGGACAGGGGGGGAGGTACGCAGTATTTT.

This clonotype came up a few times. This chain joins TRBV14 and TRBJ2-1; 8 bases are shared with TRBD2. This CDR3 spans 14 amino acids. Germline V gene sequence: CDR1 SGHDN, CDR2 FVKESK. V gave up 4 bases and J gave up 6 bases; unmatched junction bases: 5. CDR3 sequence: CASSPGLDSNEQFF. The CDR3 bases are TGTGCCAGCAGCCCGGGACTAGATTCCAATGAGCAGTTCTTC.

The chain recombines TRBV12-3 or TRBV12-4 with TRBJ2-5; D is perhaps TRBD2 (7 bases). The CDR3 covers 16 residues. Deletions cut 3 bases from V and 4 bases from J, with 18 bases between. The DNA of the CDR3 is TGTGCCAGCAGTTTTCCCGTTAGGGGGGGGCGAGAGACCCAGTACTTC. Translation gives CASSFPVRGGRETQYF.

Here the CDR3 DNA reads TGCGCCAGCAGCTACCGGACTAGCGGGGAGGGTGAGCAGTTCTTC. Protein: CASSYRTSGEGEQFF. The chain combines TRBV4-1 with TRBJ2-1; 12 bases line up with TRBD2. Germline V gene data show CDR1 as MGHRA and CDR2 as YSYEKL. This CDR3 spans 15 amino acids. The J segment lost 9 bases and the V segment lost 5 bases, leaving 8 bases of the junction unmatched.

There are many counts of this clonotype. The chain employs TRBV6-5 and TRBJ1-1; no clear D gene. Germline V lookup: CDR1 MNHEY, CDR2 SVGAGI. V was clipped by 7 bases and J by 5 bases, with 8 bases between them. The CDR3 totals 11 residues. The CDR3 reads CASTGETEAFF. The CDR3 DNA reads TGTGCCAGCACCGGCGAGACTGAAGCTTTCTTT.

V and J are TRBV5-1 and TRBJ2-1, with D tentatively TRBD1 (5 bases). Germline V gives CDR1 SGHRS, CDR2 YFSETQ. Trimming shortened V by 3 bases and J by 9 bases, and 16 bases separated the two germline ends. This CDR3 is built from 14 residues. The CDR3 sequence: CASSWGVAPGEQFF. The CDR3 nucleotides are TGCGCCAGCAGCTGGGGCGTCGCCCCAGGTGAGCAGTTCTTC.

This chain connects TRBV6-1 to TRBJ2-1; TRBD1 aligns across 10 bases. From germline, CDR1 is MNHNS and CDR2 SASEGT. The CDR3 is 14 amino acids. Losses at the gene ends were 4 bases for V and 7 bases for J; bases not matched to a gene: 4. As DNA, the CDR3 is TGTGCCAGCAGTGGTGGACAGGGGGGGAATGAGCAGTTCTTC. This codes for CASSGGQGGNEQFF.

The table lists this clonotype with a count of one. The V call is TRBV19, the J call TRBJ2-5; 8 bases align to TRBD1. Trimming removed 6 bases from V and 11 bases from J; junction bases left unmatched: 17. The germline V gene encodes CDR1 LNHDA and CDR2 SQIVND (reference sequence). This CDR3 has 15 residues. CDR3 coding DNA: TGTGCCAGTAGAATGGACAGGGTTTCTCACAATGAGCAGTACTTC. It encodes CASRMDRVSHNEQYF.

The rearrangement links TRBV4-3 to TRBJ2-5; tentatively, D is TRBD2 (6 bases). Germline V CDR1 and CDR2: LGHNA, YSLEER. V lost 4 bases and J lost 3, with 12 bases in between. The CDR3 has 14 amino acids. CDR3 in amino acids: CASSLGDSKETQYF. For the CDR3, the DNA is TGCGCCAGCAGCCTCGGGGACTCAAAAGAGACCCAGTACTTC.